The sample holds many counts of the clone carrying this T cell receptor beta chain. Its antigen is still unknown. At one end the junction does not follow the germline gene, possibly because of a read error. CDR3 size: 8 residues. Germline CDR1 reads SQVTM; CDR2 reads ANQGSEA. Researchers built TCR beta libraries using quantitative 5'-RACE with molecular barcodes. Each CDR3 protein gets one entry after TCRdb re-called the 5' RACE reads with MiXCR. Among approximately 150,000 distinct CDR3 sequences listed, roughly 17% were seen once. This sample is drawn from a study of CD8 T cells in ankylosing spondylitis. Study-level points and caveats: Several of the motif variants were reported before in synovial fluid and blood from reactive arthritis. A TCR beta motif of about 8 highly homologous variants appeared characteristic of ankylosing spondylitis blood.

The sample taken for sequencing was blood, either unsorted or a sorted T cell fraction (not recorded which). The receptor comes from a male donor with ankylosing spondylitis. The chain carries TRBV29-1 and TRBJ2-5; possibly TRBD1 for D (6 bases). The DNA of the CDR3 is TGCAGCGTACTGACAGGCGACTTC. Its translation is CSVLTGDF. Complete variable domain (other parts from reference TRBV29-1 and TRBJ2-5): SAVISQKPSRDICQRGTSLTIQCQVDSQVTMMFWYRQQPGQSLTLIATANQGSEATYESGFVIDKFPISRPNLTFSTLTVSNMSPEDSSIYLCSVLTGDFGPGTRLLVL.